This is a list of T cell receptor beta chains from one sample in a study of identical twins. Via MiXCR, TCRdb re-called the 5' RACE reads, giving one row per CDR3 protein. This table has under 400,000 distinct CDR3 sequences, around 9% appearing once. Sequencing was carried out using naive T cells sorted from blood. These TCRs come from a woman in her fifties or sixties in good health. CDR3s include the opening cysteine and the closing phenylalanine or tryptophan. A D gene is named only where the DNA matches it firmly. The size of a clone is reported for some rows only, either as once, few or many, or as a class for expanded clones.

clone size	V gene	D gene	J gene	CDR3 DNA	CDR3 protein
few	TRBV20-1	NA	TRBJ1-1	TGCAGTGCTAGTTGGGGGACGCGGACTGAAGCTTTCTTT	CSASWGTRTEAFF
many	TRBV5-1	NA	TRBJ2-3	TGCGCCAGCAGCTTGGCCCCTAGCGATGGCACAGATACGCAGTATTTT	CASSLAPSDGTDTQYF
many	TRBV29-1	TRBD1	TRBJ2-2	TGCAGCTCTAGGACAGGGAACACCGGGGAGCTGTTTTTT	CSSRTGNTGELFF
few	TRBV7-2	NA	TRBJ1-4	TGTGCCAGCAGCTTCTTGGGGACCCCGAATGAAAAACTGTTTTTT	CASSFLGTPNEKLFF
few	TRBV20-1	NA	TRBJ1-5	TGCAGTGCTGGTCGTCGCAATCAGCCCCAGCATTTT	CSAGRRNQPQHF
few	TRBV6-1	NA	TRBJ2-3	TGTGCCAGCAGTGATGGGACGGTTAGACACACAGATACGCAGTATTTT	CASSDGTVRHTDTQYF
NA	TRBV3-1	TRBD2	TRBJ2-1	TGTGCCAGCAGCCAAGAGTATAGCGGGAGCTCCTACAATGAGCAGTTCTTC	CASSQEYSGSSYNEQFF
NA	TRBV3-1	NA	TRBJ1-1	TGTGCCAGCAGCCAAGAACAACTGGGAACTGAAGCTTTCTTT	CASSQEQLGTEAFF
few	TRBV7-7	NA	TRBJ2-1	TGTGCCAGCAGCTTAACCTCGTGGGGGAGGGGGAGCTCCTACAATGAGCAGTTCTTC	CASSLTSWGRGSSYNEQFF
NA	TRBV20-1	NA	TRBJ2-3	TGCAGTGCTCCGGGAGATGGCACAGATACGCAGTATTTT	CSAPGDGTDTQYF
few	TRBV12-3/TRBV12-4	TRBD2	TRBJ2-6	TGTGCCAGCAGGACTAGCGGGACTAGCTCTGGGGCCAACGTCCTGACTTTC	CASRTSGTSSGANVLTF
few	TRBV29-1	NA	TRBJ2-1	TGCAGCGTTGAAGAGCTAGCGAGAAATTACAATGAGCAGTTCTTC	CSVEELARNYNEQFF
NA	TRBV5-1	NA	TRBJ2-1	TGCGCCAGCAGCTTGGCGGTGCAGGACGAGCAGTTCTTC	CASSLAVQDEQFF
few	TRBV12-3/TRBV12-4	TRBD1	TRBJ1-1	TGTGCCAGCAGTGCGACAGGGGGTGGGGTTTTTAACACTGAAGCTTTCTTT	CASSATGGGVFNTEAFF
many	TRBV12-3/TRBV12-4	TRBD1	TRBJ1-3	TGTGCCAGCAGTCAAAGGGGCAGGGGGCCTGGAAACACCATATATTTT	CASSQRGRGPGNTIYF
many	TRBV3-1	NA	TRBJ1-1	TGTGCCAGCAGCCAAGTTGTTAGGGGACGCCTAACACCTGAAGCTTTCTTT	CASSQVVRGRLTPEAFF
few	TRBV5-4	NA	TRBJ2-5	TGTGCCAGCAGCGACCGGACAGGAGGGGACCAAGAGACCCAGTACTTC	CASSDRTGGDQETQYF
NA	TRBV6-6	NA	TRBJ1-2	TGTGCCAGCATGTCGAGGGGGGATTATGGCTACACCTTC	CASMSRGDYGYTF
many	TRBV5-5	TRBD1	TRBJ2-1	TGTGCCAGCAGCGGAACGGGACAGGGGGCAGGTGAGCAGTTCTTC	CASSGTGQGAGEQFF
few	TRBV6-1	NA	TRBJ1-1	TGTGCCAGCGGCCGATTCGGACAGTTGAACACTGAAGCTTTCTTT	CASGRFGQLNTEAFF
NA	TRBV28	NA	TRBJ2-7	TGTGCCAGCAGCTTCGGCGGGGCAACCTACGAGCAGTACTTC	CASSFGGATYEQYF
many	TRBV12-3/TRBV12-4	TRBD2	TRBJ2-1	TGTGCCAGCAGTTTAGCCCGGGAGGGCCCATACAATGAGCAGTTCTTC	CASSLAREGPYNEQFF
few	TRBV20-1	TRBD2	TRBJ2-1	TGCAGTGCTAGAGGGGGCCTAGCGGGAGTGGCATACAATGAGCAGTTCTTC	CSARGGLAGVAYNEQFF
NA	TRBV4-1	NA	TRBJ2-3	TGCGCCAGCAGCTACGGAAGCACAGATACGCAGTATTTT	CASSYGSTDTQYF
few	TRBV11-2	NA	TRBJ1-1	TGTGCCAGCAGCTTAGTAGGCCGTGGGTCGGGAACTGAAGCTTTCTTT	CASSLVGRGSGTEAFF
many	TRBV24-1	TRBD2	TRBJ2-1	TGTGCCACCAGTGATTTCCCCCGCCAGCGGGGATACAATGAGCAGTTCTTC	CATSDFPRQRGYNEQFF
NA	TRBV10-2	NA	TRBJ2-2	TGCGCCAGCAGTGAGTCAGCACTCTACACCGGGGAGCTGTTTTTT	CASSESALYTGELFF
NA	TRBV14	NA	TRBJ2-5	TGTGCCAGCAGCCAAGAACTAGCCGAGACCCAGTACTTC	CASSQELAETQYF
few	TRBV5-1	TRBD2	TRBJ2-1	TGCGCCAGCAGCCGGACTAGCGGGACGCTCAATGAGCAGTTCTTC	CASSRTSGTLNEQFF
NA	TRBV11-2	NA	TRBJ1-1	TGTGCCAGCAGCTACGGGAGTATACCATACACTGAAGCTTTCTTT	CASSYGSIPYTEAFF
few	TRBV7-8	NA	TRBJ2-2	TGTGCCAGCAGCTTTCGTAGCGGCGGGGAGCTGTTTTTT	CASSFRSGGELFF
many	TRBV9	NA	TRBJ2-5	TGTGCCAGCAGCGCTGGACGCTTGGGCGAGACCCAGTACTTC	CASSAGRLGETQYF
many	TRBV6-5	TRBD2	TRBJ2-3	TGTGCCAGCAGTCCCCTGGGACTAGCGGGTCCAGATACGCAGTATTTT	CASSPLGLAGPDTQYF
few	TRBV6-6	TRBD2	TRBJ2-2	TGTGCCAGCAGCCGACTAGCGGGGAAAGCCCTTAGAGGGGAGCTGTTTTTT	CASSRLAGKALRGELFF
NA	TRBV7-2	TRBD2	TRBJ2-1	TGTGCCAGCAGCGACGCGGGAGGGCCCTCCTACAATGAGCAGTTCTTC	CASSDAGGPSYNEQFF
few	TRBV29-1	TRBD2	TRBJ2-3	TGCAGCCTATCCTACGGACTAGCGGGAGCTTCCGATACGCAGTATTTT	CSLSYGLAGASDTQYF
NA	TRBV5-1	NA	TRBJ1-1	TGCGCCAGCAGCCAGTTGGCCCTGGGATCCGTGGACACTGAAGCTTTCTTT	CASSQLALGSVDTEAFF
many	TRBV27	NA	TRBJ2-3	TGTGCCAGCAGCCCAGGGTACACAGATACGCAGTATTTT	CASSPGYTDTQYF
few	TRBV29-1	NA	TRBJ1-2	TGCAGCGTTGGGGGGGGCCAGAGGTATGGCTACACCTTC	CSVGGGQRYGYTF
NA	TRBV5-1	TRBD1	TRBJ2-1	TGCGCCAGCGGCATGGGGACAGGGCGCCATGAGCAGTTCTTC	CASGMGTGRHEQFF
NA	TRBV3-1	TRBD2	TRBJ2-1	TGTGCCAGCAGCCAAACTAGCGGGAGAGATGAGCAGTTCTTC	CASSQTSGRDEQFF
many	TRBV14	NA	TRBJ2-1	TGTGCCAGCAGCCCAGGCGGGGCTAGCTCCTACAATGAGCAGTTCTTC	CASSPGGASSYNEQFF